This TCR beta chain is drawn from a study of cytomegalovirus exposure and HLA in healthy donors. The study, taken as a whole, reports: It was reported that the classifier diagnosed cytomegalovirus status with high specificity and sensitivity in both the original and validation cohorts.

The CDR3 consists of 12 residues. CDR1 is LNHDA and CDR2 is SQIVND in the germline V gene (reference sequence). V lost 5 bases and J lost 8, with 12 bases in between. As for this clone: No antigen is known for it.

PCR involved 60 Vbeta and 13 Jbeta primers. Study processing details: It was a later analysis that counted approximately 81 million unique TCR beta chains, of which some 9.9 million were shared. Clones were sequenced by immunoSEQ multiplex PCR, and TCRdb holds only the in-frame ones, with some missing. For V, J and clone size, that table is used; D and trimming come from the DNA. The data contain 65,000 to 90,000 clones, about 69% of them seen just once; the ten biggest clones take up roughly 4.2%. The TCR originated in a man aged 55 to 69 in good health and CMV-seronegative. Sample: PBMCs. The chain combines TRBV19 with TRBJ1-2; no definite D call. As DNA, the CDR3 is TGTGCCAGTAGTTCGGGATACTCGGGCTACACCTTC. Its protein product is CASSSGYSGYTF.